The 14 T cell receptor beta chains below come from one sample, sequenced in a study of T cells in localized non-small cell lung cancer (dated by TCRdb to 2019 to 2021). The library was produced with the immunoSEQ multiplex PCR assay. The source is immuneACCESS, and TCRdb retained only in-frame sequences with V and J called. Part of the clones is not carried over; for the studies checked, unresolved V genes explain less than half of this, and the remainder is unexplained. The table for this sample lists thousands of clones; about a quarter of them were counted only once. Of the sample, 6.5% to 9.5% falls within the top ten clones. The starting material was lung tumor tissue, obtained before any cancer treatment. Source of these receptors: a woman aged 40-70 years with stage I squamous cell lung carcinoma.

J is TRBJ2-2 and V is TRBV29-1, with TRBD1 matching over 11 bases. The CDR3 contains 14 residues. V lost 5 bases and J lost 4; bases outside the gene matches: 3. Germline values: CDR1 SQVTM, CDR2 ANQGSEA. In DNA, the CDR3 is TGCAGCGTTAGGACAGGGGGCCGCACCGGGGAGCTGTTTTTT. Translating gives CSVRTGGRTGELFF.

This clone was seen only a few times. The chain joins TRBV10-3 to TRBJ2-2, with 9 positions matching TRBD2. Germline CDR1 ENHRY, CDR2 SYGVKD. This CDR3 contains 15 residues. V shed 8 bases and J 6 bases; nucleotides not matched to a gene: 10. The CDR3 region is CAIPAVAGAPGELFF. The DNA of the CDR3 is TGTGCCATCCCAGCGGTAGCGGGAGCCCCCGGGGAGCTGTTTTTT.

The V call is TRBV15, the J call TRBJ2-1, with unresolved D. The V gene lost 5 bases and the J gene lost 4 bases, with 15 bases spanning the gap. This CDR3 contains 15 residues. The germline V gene encodes CDR1 LNHNV and CDR2 YYDKDF (reference sequence). The DNA for the CDR3 is TGTGCCACCAGCCCCCAGAAGGGCTCTTACAATGAGCAGTTCTTC. It codes for CATSPQKGSYNEQFF.

This clone was recorded a few times. The chain is built from TRBV6-8 and TRBJ2-7; 7 bases align to TRBD1. Trimming removed 5 bases from V and 3 bases from J; junction bases left unmatched: 10. The CDR3 runs 15 residues. Germline V gene lookup returns CDR1 MNHGY and CDR2 SAAAGT. CDR3 region: CASSTRDSIIYEQYF. The CDR3 DNA follows: TGTGCCAGCAGTACTCGGGACAGTATAATCTACGAGCAGTACTTC.

In this sample, this clone turned up a few times. V is TRBV9 and J is TRBJ2-7, with TRBD2 identical over 11 bases. J gave up 5 bases and V 4 bases, and 11 bases lay outside the gene matches. The CDR3 length is 16 residues. CDR1 and CDR2 from the germline V gene are SGDLS and YYNGEE. The CDR3 DNA is TGTGCCAGCAGCCGGATGACTAGCGGGATCCAGGACGAGCAGTACTTC. Protein sequence: CASSRMTSGIQDEQYF.

The chain links TRBV9 to TRBJ1-2, with 9 bases aligning to TRBD1. The CDR3 spans 17 residues. Germline V gives CDR1 SGDLS, CDR2 YYNGEE. With 3 bases clipped from V and 2 bases from J, the junction kept 11 bases outside the gene matches. The CDR3 protein is CASSARGRDRENYGYTF. The CDR3 DNA is TGTGCCAGCAGCGCGAGGGGCCGGGACAGGGAGAACTATGGCTACACCTTC.

This clone ranks as medium-sized. V and J are TRBV11-3 and TRBJ2-1, with 8 bases fitting TRBD2. This CDR3 has 17 residues. Trimming removed 5 bases from V and 3 bases from J; junction bases left unmatched: 12. Germline V CDR1 and CDR2: SGHNT, YENEEA. The DNA for the CDR3 is TGTGCCAGCAGCCCCCTCGGAGGGCTAGCGGGCTACAATGAGCAGTTCTTC. Protein product: CASSPLGGLAGYNEQFF.

In its sample, this clone was seen a few times. The rearrangement joins TRBV28 to TRBJ1-2; 9 bases are shared with TRBD1. Germline lookup yields CDR1 MDHEN and CDR2 SYDVKM. V gave up 5 bases and J gave up 5 bases; unmatched junction bases: 3. The CDR3 totals 13 residues. The CDR3 bases are TGTGCCAGCAGTCCACAGGGGGCTTATGGCTACACCTTC. Its protein product is CASSPQGAYGYTF.

The chain combines TRBV28 with TRBJ2-2; D uncertain. Germline-derived CDR1 and CDR2 are MDHEN and SYDVKM. The CDR3 runs to 13 residues. The V and J ends lost 3 bases and 5 bases respectively, with 7 bases between them. In nucleotides, the CDR3 is TGTGCCAGCAGTTTTATGGGGACCGGGGAGCTGTTTTTT. Protein product: CASSFMGTGELFF.

V and J are TRBV28 and TRBJ1-5; no reliable D call. The CDR3 is 13 amino acids. Trimming cost V 3 bases and J 4 bases, with 7 bases left between them. The germline CDR1 and CDR2 sequences are MDHEN and SYDVKM. The CDR3: CASSFPGNQPQHF. The CDR3 bases are TGTGCCAGCAGTTTCCCCGGGAATCAGCCCCAGCATTTT.

V gene TRBV18 combines with J gene TRBJ2-3; 14 bases agree with TRBD2. Germline V gene data show CDR1 as KGHSH and CDR2 as LQKENI. V lost 4 bases and J lost 4; bases outside the gene matches: 4. This CDR3 region has 16 residues. The CDR3 DNA sequence: TGTGCCAGCTCACATGGGACTAGCGGGAGTGCAGATACGCAGTATTTT. Amino acids: CASSHGTSGSADTQYF.

This chain connects TRBV9 to TRBJ2-7, with 11 bases matching TRBD2. The CDR3 is 15 residues long. The junction had 1 base not matched to a gene; V was cut back by 0 bases and J by 2 bases. CDR1 is SGDLS and CDR2 is YYNGEE in the germline V gene. CDR3 amino acids: CASSVGLAGTYEQYF. In DNA form, the CDR3 reads TGTGCCAGCAGCGTAGGACTAGCGGGAACCTACGAGCAGTACTTC. Combining the CDR3 with reference TRBV9 and TRBJ2-7 gives the whole variable domain DSGVTQTPKHLITATGQRVTLRCSPRSGDLSVYWYQQSLDQGLQFLIQYYNGEERAKGNILERFSAQQFPDLHSELNLSSLELGDSALYFCASSVGLAGTYEQYFGPGTRLTVT.

The chain carries TRBV18 and TRBJ2-2, with 8 positions matching TRBD1. The CDR3 has 16 residues. Germline V gene data show CDR1 as KGHSH and CDR2 as LQKENI. After removal of 3 bases from V and 3 bases from J, the junction contained 6 bases not matched to a gene. The CDR3 spells CASSPRQGKYTGELFF. The CDR3 region has the DNA TGTGCCAGCTCACCCCGACAGGGGAAATACACCGGGGAGCTGTTTTTT.

In its sample, this clone was seen a few times. A read error may account for a junction end that differs from germline. The chain uses TRBV7-6 and TRBJ1-5; TRBD1 matches at 7 bases. The CDR3 spans 15 residues. In germline, CDR1 is SGHVS, CDR2 FNYEAQ. CDR3 sequence (DNA): TGTGCTAGCAGCTCAAGACAGGGAGTCGATCAGCCCCAGCATTTT. It yields the protein CASSSRQGVDQPQHF.